These 23 T cell receptor beta chains share one sample of origin, sequenced in a study of identical twins. Each CDR3 protein gets one entry after TCRdb re-called the 5' RACE reads with MiXCR. The sample records roughly 350,000 distinct CDR3 sequences, roughly 9% being singletons. The source material was naive T cells sorted from blood. The receptor source for this set is a woman aged 50 to 60 in good health.

The chain couples TRBV7-6 to TRBJ2-2; 8 bases line up with TRBD2. CDR3 length: 16 amino acids. V shed 2 bases, J shed 4 bases, and the junction held 6 bases outside the gene matches. Germline assignment: CDR1 SGHVS and CDR2 FNYEAQ. The CDR3: CASSLTGGGTTGELFF. CDR3 DNA sequence: TGTGCCAGCAGCTTAACTGGCGGGGGGACCACCGGGGAGCTGTTTTTT.

This clonotype was counted many times. V gene TRBV6-5 combines with J gene TRBJ2-3; TRBD2 agrees at 8 bases. Unmatched junction bases numbered 2, after V lost 5 bases and J lost 7 bases. Germline CDR1 is MNHEY and CDR2 is SVGAGI. The CDR3 has 12 amino acids. This CDR3 is CASSTSGYTQYF. The DNA of the CDR3 is TGTGCCAGCAGTACTAGCGGATATACGCAGTATTTT.

In this sample, this clonotype turned up a few times. The chain has TRBV2 and TRBJ2-5; maybe TRBD2 (6 bases). Trimming stripped 1 base from V and 4 bases from J, with 13 bases between. Germline V gene lookup returns CDR1 SNHLY and CDR2 FYNNEI. This CDR3 spans 15 amino acids. CDR3 nucleotide sequence: TGTGCCAGCAGTGAAGTGGGACTTGATGCAGAGACCCAGTACTTC. It specifies CASSEVGLDAETQYF.

The chain links TRBV3-1 to TRBJ1-5; a weak D match, TRBD1 (6 bases). The CDR3 covers 13 residues. CDR1 and CDR2 from the germline V gene are LGHDT and YNNKEL (reference sequence). Trimming stripped 11 bases from V and 7 bases from J, with 18 bases between. For the CDR3, the DNA is TGTGCCTCTCCAAGGGGGGGAGGACAGCCCCAGCATTTT. Translation gives CASPRGGGQPQHF. The whole variable domain, filled in from reference TRBV3-1 and TRBJ1-5, reads DTAVSQTPKYLVTQMGNDKSIKCEQNLGHDTMYWYKQDSKKFLKIMFSYNNKELIINETVPNRFSPKSPDKAHLNLHINSLELGDSAVYFCASPRGGGQPQHFGDGTRLSIL.

This clonotype showed up many times. This chain joins TRBV5-1 and TRBJ2-7; D uncertain. V shed 3 bases and J shed 7 bases, with 20 bases lying between them. This CDR3 is built from 15 residues. The germline CDR1 and CDR2 sequences are SGHRS and YFSETQ. CDR3 loop: CASSWDRFDEWEQYF. In nucleotides, the CDR3 is TGCGCCAGCAGCTGGGATAGATTCGACGAATGGGAGCAGTACTTC. Supplemented by reference TRBV5-1 and TRBJ2-7, the full variable domain reads KAGVTQTPRYLIKTRGQQVTLSCSPISGHRSVSWYQQTPGQGLQFLFEYFSETQRNKGNFPGRFSGRQFSNSRSEMNVSTLELGDSALYLCASSWDRFDEWEQYFGPGTRLTVT.

The V and J genes are TRBV29-1 and TRBJ2-3, with 8 nucleotides matching TRBD1. Germline V gene sequence: CDR1 SQVTM, CDR2 ANQGSEA. V lost 7 bases to trimming and J lost 3 bases; unmatched junction nucleotides: 9. The CDR3 is made up of 14 amino acids. The CDR3 DNA reads TGCAGCGCAGGGACAGGCCTCCATACAGATACGCAGTATTTT. As protein: CSAGTGLHTDTQYF.

Only a few counts were recorded for this clonotype. The V and J genes are TRBV10-2 and TRBJ2-5; D might be TRBD1 or TRBD2, each matching 5 bases. Trimming pared 5 bases from V and 4 bases from J, leaving 17 bases between. CDR3 length: 15 amino acids. CDR1 is WSHSY, CDR2 SAAADI, per germline. CDR3 bases: TGCGCCAGCAGTTTTGGGGGAGACCCCAGAGAGACCCAGTACTTC. Its protein is CASSFGGDPRETQYF.

This clonotype has just a few counts. The J gene is TRBJ2-7, the V gene TRBV11-2, with 8 nucleotides matching TRBD1. The trim removed 3 bases at V and 6 bases at J, leaving 4 bases unmatched. The CDR3 covers 13 residues. Germline loops: CDR1 SGHAT, CDR2 FQNNGV. Here the CDR3 DNA reads TGTGCCAGCAGCTTCCAGGGGGCCGGCGAGCAGTACGTC. Its translation is CASSFQGAGEQYV.

Regarding this clonotype: A read error may explain this, as a much larger clone is one base away. J is TRBJ2-5 and V is TRBV25-1, with D unclear. From germline, CDR1 is MGHDK and CDR2 SYGVNS. V was shortened by 3 bases and J by 5 bases, with 4 bases between the two germline ends. The CDR3 has 11 amino acids. The CDR3 coding sequence is TGTGCCAGCAGTGATGGGGAGACCCAGTACTTC. It is translated as CASSDGETQYF.

In its sample, this clonotype was seen many times. V and J are TRBV24-1 and TRBJ2-1; TRBD2 matches 13 bases. CDR3 length equals 15 residues. CDR1 is KGHDR and CDR2 is SFDVKD in the germline V gene. The V segment lost 7 bases and the J segment 12 bases; nucleotides outside the gene matches: 11. The CDR3 nucleotides read TGTGCCACCAGCCACGGACTAGCGGGAGCTCGCGGGCAGTTCTTC. It specifies CATSHGLAGARGQFF.

V is TRBV5-1 and J is TRBJ2-1; D possibly corresponds to TRBD2 (6 bases). Germline lookup yields CDR1 SGHRS and CDR2 YFSETQ. V shed 0 bases and J shed 6 bases, with 13 bases lying between them. This CDR3 region has 15 residues. The CDR3 nucleotides read TGCGCCAGCAGCTTGGGGGCGGGGTCCGTCAATGAGCAGTTCTTC. Translation: CASSLGAGSVNEQFF. The variable domain in full, with the rest retrieved from reference TRBV5-1 and TRBJ2-1, is KAGVTQTPRYLIKTRGQQVTLSCSPISGHRSVSWYQQTPGQGLQFLFEYFSETQRNKGNFPGRFSGRQFSNSRSEMNVSTLELGDSALYLCASSLGAGSVNEQFFGPGTRLTVL.

Many counts were recorded for this clonotype. Here the CDR3 reads CASSLSGTGGADTQYF. DNA for the CDR3: TGTGCCAGCAGCTTGTCCGGGACAGGGGGCGCAGATACGCAGTATTTT. The chain uses TRBV5-6 and TRBJ2-3, with TRBD1 matching 12 bases. The CDR3 has 16 residues. The germline V gene encodes CDR1 SGHDT and CDR2 YYEEEE. V trimming: 1 base; J trimming: 4 bases; junction bases outside the gene matches: 4. The full variable domain, in which reference TRBV5-6 and TRBJ2-3 provide the parts outside the CDR3, is DAGVTQSPTHLIKTRGQQVTLRCSPKSGHDTVSWYQQALGQGPQFIFQYYEEEERQRGNFPDRFSGHQFPNYSSELNVNALLLGDSALYLCASSLSGTGGADTQYFGPGTRLTVL.

The chain uses TRBV24-1 and TRBJ2-3; TRBD1 matches at 12 bases. Germline V lookup: CDR1 KGHDR, CDR2 SFDVKD. V gave up 7 bases and J gave up 4 bases; unmatched junction bases: 5. The CDR3 runs to 15 residues. CDR3 protein: CATRAGTGGSDTQYF. In DNA form, the CDR3 reads TGTGCCACCAGGGCCGGGACAGGGGGCTCAGATACGCAGTATTTT.

This clonotype was seen a handful of times. V and J are TRBV4-1 and TRBJ2-3; possibly TRBD2 for D (6 bases). The CDR3 loop spans 17 amino acids. Trimming removed 4 bases from V and 6 bases from J, with 23 bases in between. CDR1 MGHRA and CDR2 YSYEKL come from the germline V gene. The CDR3 is CASSLAPFGGDRDTQYF. The CDR3 DNA sequence: TGCGCCAGCAGCCTCGCCCCCTTTGGAGGGGATAGGGATACGCAGTATTTT.

The chain has TRBV5-6 and TRBJ2-1, with a possible D match to TRBD2 (5 bases). Germline loops: CDR1 SGHDT, CDR2 YYEEEE. This CDR3 contains 14 residues. The V gene lost 4 bases and the J gene lost 1 base, with 9 bases spanning the gap. CDR3 DNA: TGTGCCAGCAGCGGCGGAGGATCCTACAATGAGCAGTTCTTC. Translating gives CASSGGGSYNEQFF.

The table lists this clonotype with a few counts. CDR3 residues: CASRLPGTGANVLTF. The CDR3 DNA follows: TGTGCCAGCAGATTGCCGGGGACTGGGGCCAACGTCCTGACTTTC. This sequence joins TRBV5-4 and TRBJ2-6; tentatively, D is TRBD2 (5 bases). V was clipped by 5 bases and J by 2 bases, with 11 bases between them. The length of the CDR3 is 15 residues. CDR1 SGHNT and CDR2 YYREEE come from the germline V gene (reference sequence).

The chain combines TRBV5-1 with TRBJ1-1; 9 bases are a match to TRBD1. V shed 0 bases, J shed 5 bases, and the junction held 5 bases outside the gene matches. Germline V CDR1 and CDR2: SGHRS, YFSETQ. The length of the CDR3 is 15 residues. This chain's CDR3 is CASSLVGTGWTEAFF. In DNA, the CDR3 is TGCGCCAGCAGCTTGGTCGGGACAGGGTGGACTGAAGCTTTCTTT.

This clonotype came up a few times. The V and J genes are TRBV5-6 and TRBJ2-7; TRBD1 might be the D (6 bases). This CDR3 contains 15 residues. V was trimmed by 5 bases and J by 0 bases, leaving 15 bases between them. CDR1 is SGHDT and CDR2 is YYEEEE in the germline V gene. The CDR3 region is CASRGPETGSYEQYF. CDR3 nucleotides: TGTGCCAGCAGAGGCCCCGAGACAGGCTCCTACGAGCAGTACTTC.

This clonotype was counted only a few times. V is TRBV21-1 and J is TRBJ2-7; the D call in the table, TRBD1, was not verified against the DNA. TRBV21-1 is marked as a pseudogene. The CDR3 is 12 amino acids. CDR3 protein: CASLRGAYEQYF. The CDR3 DNA reads TGTGCCAGCCTCCGGGGGGCCTACGAGCAGTACTTC.

This clonotype came up a few times. The chain has TRBV13 and TRBJ1-5; TRBD1 might be the D (6 bases). CDR3 size: 14 residues. V shed 3 bases and J shed 5 bases, with 11 bases lying between them. Germline V gene sequence: CDR1 PRHDT, CDR2 FYEKMQ (reference sequence). The CDR3 DNA is TGTGCCAGCAGCTTGAGACAGGTGGATCAGCCCCAGCATTTT. It codes for CASSLRQVDQPQHF.

This rearrangement joins TRBV6-2 or TRBV6-3 to TRBJ1-1, with a tentative D call TRBD1 (6 bases). The CDR3 loop spans 13 amino acids. V lost 8 bases, J lost 9 bases, and 19 bases lay in between. The germline CDR1 and CDR2 sequences are MNHEY and SVGEGT. CDR3 bases: TGTGCCAGCTCCCTGGGCGGGGGCCTTAAAGCTTTCTTT. Its translation: CASSLGGGLKAFF.

This clonotype occurred a few times. The chain has TRBV12-3 or TRBV12-4 and TRBJ2-1; D possibly corresponds to TRBD1 (5 bases). V was cut by 1 base and J by 12 bases, with 19 bases left in between. The CDR3 has 15 residues. This CDR3 reads CASSLDFRQPNGQFF. The DNA for the CDR3 is TGTGCCAGCAGTTTAGACTTTCGACAGCCAAACGGGCAGTTCTTC.

The V gene is TRBV6-6, the J gene TRBJ2-1; 14 bases line up with TRBD2. V was clipped by 6 bases and J by 16 bases; unmatched bases: 8. CDR1 is MNHNY and CDR2 is SVGAGI in the germline V gene (reference sequence). The CDR3 loop spans 13 amino acids. The CDR3 protein is CASSPRTSGRYFF. CDR3 in DNA: TGTGCCAGCAGCCCCCGGACTAGCGGGAGGTATTTCTTC.